Below, 20 T cell receptor beta chains from the same sample are listed, as sequenced in a study of beta chain features in type 1 diabetes. Findings of the study overall: Type 1 diabetes patients had moderately but significantly shorter TCRB CDR3s in all four CD4+ subsets.

Expressed TCRB transcripts were sequenced, since all the RNA that had been isolated was reverse transcribed. Repertoires were generated with immunoSEQ multiplex PCR, while TCRdb's copy carries only in-frame clones and drops some. The table includes 120,000 to 150,000 clones, about an eighth detected once. Their specific antigens are unknown. Sample: central memory CD4+ T cells from blood. These receptor sequences come from a young man with type 1 diabetes.

V and J are TRBV30 and TRBJ1-5; D not resolved. V dropped 2 bases and J dropped 2 bases, with 7 bases sitting between them. The CDR3 consists of 13 residues. Germline lookup yields CDR1 GTSNPN and CDR2 SVGIG (reference sequence). In DNA, the CDR3 is TGTGCCTGGAGTAAGGAGGGCAATCAGCCCCAGCATTTT. This gives the protein CAWSKEGNQPQHF.

The chain joins TRBV6-5 to TRBJ2-7; either TRBD1 or TRBD2 may fit D (5 bases each). The V end was cut by 6 bases, the J end by 0 bases, with 12 bases between. This CDR3 region has 14 residues. In germline, CDR1 is MNHEY, CDR2 SVGAGI. In DNA form, the CDR3 reads TGTGCCAGCAGAGGGACGTTCACCTCCTACGAGCAGTACTTC. Its protein product is CASRGTFTSYEQYF.

This sequence joins TRBV29-1 and TRBJ1-3; the D gene is possibly TRBD1 (5 bases). The CDR3 is 13 residues long. CDR1 and CDR2 from the germline V gene are SQVTM and ANQGSEA. Trimming pared 1 base from V and 6 bases from J, leaving 10 bases between. Here the CDR3 DNA reads TGCAGCGTTGAAGGTCAGGGAGAAAACACCATATATTTT. It translates to CSVEGQGENTIYF.

The chain employs TRBV11-2 and TRBJ2-5; D gene uncertain. V lost 0 bases, J lost 5 bases, and 10 bases lay in between. The CDR3 extends over 14 amino acids. From germline, CDR1 is SGHAT and CDR2 FQNNGV. The CDR3 DNA reads as TGTGCCAGCAGCTTAGACGGAGCCGGGGAGACCCAGTACTTC. It codes for CASSLDGAGETQYF.

This chain connects TRBV6-5 to TRBJ2-2, with D hard to call. Between the trimmed V and J ends, which lost 7 bases and 8 bases, there was a span of 8 bases. This CDR3 has 11 amino acids. CDR1 MNHEY and CDR2 SVGAGI come from the germline V gene. CDR3 sequence reads: CASTRLGELFF. CDR3 in DNA: TGTGCCAGCACCCGACTGGGGGAGCTGTTTTTT.

J is TRBJ2-2 and V is TRBV9; 11 bases line up with TRBD2. The V gene end was trimmed by 4 bases and the J gene end by 3 bases; junction bases not matched to a gene: 5. CDR3 length: 16 amino acids. Germline assignment: CDR1 SGDLS and CDR2 YYNGEE. The CDR3 DNA reads as TGTGCCAGCAGCCCCCGGACTAGCGGGTACACCGGGGAGCTGTTTTTT. Translating gives CASSPRTSGYTGELFF.

The table lists this clone with a few counts. This chain joins TRBV5-1 and TRBJ2-1; no clear D. V lost 3 bases to trimming and J lost 15 bases, with 13 bases between them. The CDR3 totals 11 residues. CDR1 and CDR2 (germline): SGHRS, YFSETQ. The chain's CDR3 is CASSSVVGLFF. CDR3 nucleotide sequence: TGCGCCAGCAGCTCAGTAGTAGGGCTGTTCTTC.

This clone turned up a few times. The rearrangement uses TRBV14 and TRBJ1-6; 7 positions match TRBD1. CDR3 length equals 14 residues. CDR1 and CDR2 from the germline V gene are SGHDN and FVKESK. With V trimmed by 6 bases and J by 9 bases, 8 bases remained unmatched. The CDR3 sequence is CASSGTAGRSPLHF. CDR3 DNA sequence: TGTGCCAGCAGTGGGACAGCCGGGCGTTCACCCCTCCACTTT.

The V call is TRBV6-5, the J call TRBJ2-7; TRBD1 matches 10 bases. Trimming removed 0 bases from V and 5 bases from J; junction bases left unmatched: 7. Germline-derived CDR1 and CDR2 are MNHEY and SVGAGI. The length of the CDR3 is 16 residues. CDR3 amino acids: CASSYSDRGLRNEQYF. The CDR3 DNA is TGTGCCAGCAGTTACTCCGACAGGGGGCTAAGGAACGAGCAGTACTTC.

This chain uses TRBV9 with TRBJ1-1; possible D gene TRBD1, 5 bases. The CDR3 spans 14 residues. From germline, CDR1 is SGDLS and CDR2 YYNGEE. V was shortened by 3 bases and J by 1 base, with 10 bases between the two germline ends. In nucleotides, the CDR3 is TGTGCCAGCAGCGGGGCAGGGAAGAACACTGAAGCTTTCTTT. Translation gives CASSGAGKNTEAFF.

As concerns this clone: The junction and the germline gene differ at one end; a read error may be behind it. The gene calls are TRBV30 and TRBJ1-2; the D gene is possibly TRBD1 (5 bases). This CDR3 region has 10 residues. CDR1 and CDR2 (germline): GTSNPN, SVGIG (reference sequence). The CDR3 DNA reads as TGTGCCTGGGGAGATCCGGGACGGCACTTC. The encoded protein is CAWGDPGRHF.

This chain joins TRBV5-4 and TRBJ2-3; 13 bases agree with TRBD2. J gave up 6 bases and V 4 bases, and 8 bases lay outside the gene matches. Germline V gene lookup returns CDR1 SGHNT and CDR2 YYREEE (reference sequence). There are 16 residues in the CDR3. The CDR3 coding sequence is TGTGCCAGCAGCCCAGGGACTAGCGGGGTGCTGGATACGCAGTATTTT. Translation gives CASSPGTSGVLDTQYF.

This clone turned up a few times. This chain links TRBV30 with TRBJ1-5, with 10 bases that match TRBD1. This CDR3 has 12 amino acids. V lost 5 bases, J lost 6 bases, and 1 base stayed unmatched. CDR1 is GTSNPN and CDR2 is SVGIG in the germline V gene (reference sequence). The CDR3 DNA follows: TGTGCCTGGGGGACAGGGGCTCAGCCCCAGCATTTT. It encodes CAWGTGAQPQHF.

The V gene is TRBV11-3, the J gene TRBJ2-1, with a tentative D call TRBD2 (5 bases). CDR3 length: 15 amino acids. The V and J ends lost 1 base and 6 bases respectively, with 13 bases between them. CDR1 is SGHNT and CDR2 is YENEEA in the germline V gene. As DNA, the CDR3 is TGTGCCAGCAGCTTAGGGAGGTTGACTGGCAATGAGCAGTTCTTC. Protein product: CASSLGRLTGNEQFF.

The chain is built from TRBV19 and TRBJ2-5; 9 nucleotides align to TRBD1. Per germline, CDR1 LNHDA and CDR2 SQIVND (reference sequence). V was pared by 7 bases and J by 1 base, with 4 bases of the junction left unmatched. The CDR3 length is 14 residues. CDR3 DNA sequence: TGTGCCAGTACCCCGGGACAGGGCCAAGAGACCCAGTACTTC. Its translation is CASTPGQGQETQYF.

This clone was found a few times. This chain connects TRBV25-1 to TRBJ2-7; 9 bases are shared with TRBD1. V shed 7 bases and J 2 bases; nucleotides not matched to a gene: 6. This CDR3 spans 14 amino acids. Germline V gene data show CDR1 as MGHDK and CDR2 as SYGVNS. The CDR3 sequence is CASTEGTGTYEQYF. DNA of the CDR3: TGTGCCAGCACCGAAGGGACAGGGACCTACGAGCAGTACTTC.

In this sample, this clone turned up many times. V gene TRBV4-2 combines with J gene TRBJ2-3; 11 nucleotides match TRBD2. Germline V gene sequence: CDR1 LGHNA, CDR2 YNFKEQ. V shed 0 bases, J shed 5 bases, and the junction held 10 bases outside the gene matches. CDR3 length equals 18 residues. The CDR3 region has the DNA TGTGCCAGCAGCCAAGATACCCGACTAGCGGGGCCTGGAGATACGCAGTATTTT. This codes for CASSQDTRLAGPGDTQYF.

In regard to this clone: A single base separates this from a much larger clone, so it may be a read error. V gene TRBV30 combines with J gene TRBJ1-5; D uncertain. This CDR3 spans 13 amino acids. CDR1 is GTSNPN, CDR2 SVGIG, per germline (reference sequence). V was trimmed by 1 base and J by 5 bases, leaving 9 bases between them. CDR3 bases: TGTGCCTGGAGTGGCGAGTTAGATCAGCCCCAGCATTTT. The encoded protein is CAWSGELDQPQHF.

A word on this clone: Other DNA variants within this sample encode the same CDR3. The V call is TRBV15, the J call TRBJ2-7, with no clear D. V lost 0 bases to trimming and J lost 4 bases, with 13 bases between them. CDR1 is LNHNV, CDR2 YYDKDF, per germline (reference sequence). The CDR3 spans 15 residues. CDR3 DNA: TGTGCCACCAGCAGAGAGAGAGGTCTAAAGTACGAGCAGTACTTC. This translates into CATSRERGLKYEQYF.

This clone was detected ten times or more. The chain has TRBV4-1 and TRBJ2-3; TRBD2 matches 7 bases. In germline, CDR1 is MGHRA, CDR2 YSYEKL. CDR3 length: 15 amino acids. V was pared by 1 base and J by 3 bases, with 4 bases of the junction left unmatched. The CDR3 DNA follows: TGCGCCAGCAGCCAAGGGGGACTAACTACAGATACGCAGTATTTT. It translates to CASSQGGLTTDTQYF.